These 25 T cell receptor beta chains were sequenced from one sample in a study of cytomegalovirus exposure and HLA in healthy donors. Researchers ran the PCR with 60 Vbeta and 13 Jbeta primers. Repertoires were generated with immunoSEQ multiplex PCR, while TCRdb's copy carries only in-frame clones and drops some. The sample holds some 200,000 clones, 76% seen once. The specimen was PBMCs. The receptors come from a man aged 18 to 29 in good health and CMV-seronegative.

The CDR3 here is CASSLDGSYNEQFF. The CDR3 DNA reads TGTGCCAGCAGCTTAGACGGGAGTTACAATGAGCAGTTCTTC. The chain joins TRBV11-2 to TRBJ2-1; D perhaps matches TRBD2 (6 bases). The CDR3 runs 14 residues. Germline V lookup: CDR1 SGHAT, CDR2 FQNNGV. V lost 0 bases and J 4 bases, leaving 7 bases between the germline ends.

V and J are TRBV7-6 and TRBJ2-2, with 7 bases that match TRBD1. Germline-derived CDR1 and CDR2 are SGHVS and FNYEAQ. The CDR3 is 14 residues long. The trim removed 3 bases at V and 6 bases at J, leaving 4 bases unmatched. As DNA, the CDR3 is TGTGCCAGCAGCTTCTTTCAGGGGGCCGGGGAGCTGTTTTTT. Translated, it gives CASSFFQGAGELFF.

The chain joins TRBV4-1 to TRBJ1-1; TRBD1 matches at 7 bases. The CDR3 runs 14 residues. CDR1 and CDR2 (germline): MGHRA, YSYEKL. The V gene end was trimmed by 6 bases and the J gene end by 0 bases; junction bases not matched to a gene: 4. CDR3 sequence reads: CASRIQGMNTEAFF. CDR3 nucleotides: TGCGCCAGCAGGATACAGGGGATGAACACTGAAGCTTTCTTT.

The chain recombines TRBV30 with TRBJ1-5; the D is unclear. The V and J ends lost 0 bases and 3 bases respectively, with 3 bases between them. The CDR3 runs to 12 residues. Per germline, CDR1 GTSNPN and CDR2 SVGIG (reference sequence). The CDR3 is CAWSVHNQPQHF. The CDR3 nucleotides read TGTGCCTGGAGTGTTCACAATCAGCCCCAGCATTTT. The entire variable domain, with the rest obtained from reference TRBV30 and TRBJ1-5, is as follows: SQTIHQWPATLVQPVGSPLSLECTVEGTSNPNLYWYRQAAGRGLQLLFYSVGIGQISSEVPQNLSASRPQDRQFILSSKKLLLSDSGFYLCAWSVHNQPQHFGDGTRLSIL.

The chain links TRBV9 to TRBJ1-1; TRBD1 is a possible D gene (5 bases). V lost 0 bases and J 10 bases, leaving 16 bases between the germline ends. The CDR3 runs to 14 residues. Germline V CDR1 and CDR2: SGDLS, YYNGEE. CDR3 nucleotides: TGTGCCAGCAGCGTAGAGGGGACTAACGCCCCAGCTTTCTTT. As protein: CASSVEGTNAPAFF.

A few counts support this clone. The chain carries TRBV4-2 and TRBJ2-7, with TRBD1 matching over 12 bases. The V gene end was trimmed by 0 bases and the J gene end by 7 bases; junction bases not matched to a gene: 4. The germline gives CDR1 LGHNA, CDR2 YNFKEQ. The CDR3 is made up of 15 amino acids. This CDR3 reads CASSQEGQGAREQYF. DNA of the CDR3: TGTGCCAGCAGCCAAGAGGGACAGGGGGCGCGAGAGCAGTACTTC.

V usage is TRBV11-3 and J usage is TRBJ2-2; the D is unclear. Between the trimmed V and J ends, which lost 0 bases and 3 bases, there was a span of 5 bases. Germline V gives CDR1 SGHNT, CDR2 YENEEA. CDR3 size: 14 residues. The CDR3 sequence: CASSLDAYTGELFF. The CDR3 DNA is TGTGCCAGCAGCTTAGACGCGTACACCGGGGAGCTGTTTTTT.

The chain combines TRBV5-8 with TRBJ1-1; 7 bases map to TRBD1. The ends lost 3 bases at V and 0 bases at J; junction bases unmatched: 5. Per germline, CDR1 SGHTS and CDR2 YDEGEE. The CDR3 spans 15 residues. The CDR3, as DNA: TGTGCCAGCAGCTCGGGACAGATTATGAACACTGAAGCTTTCTTT. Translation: CASSSGQIMNTEAFF. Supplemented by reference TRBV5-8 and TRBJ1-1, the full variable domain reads EAGVTQSPTHLIKTRGQQATLRCSPISGHTSVYWYQQALGLGLQFLLWYDEGEERNRGNFPPRFSGRQFPNYSSELNVNALELEDSALYLCASSSGQIMNTEAFFGQGTRLTVV.

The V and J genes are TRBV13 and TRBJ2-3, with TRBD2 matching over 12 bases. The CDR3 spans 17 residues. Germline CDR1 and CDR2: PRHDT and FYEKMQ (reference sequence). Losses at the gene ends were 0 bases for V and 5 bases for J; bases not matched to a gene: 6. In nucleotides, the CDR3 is TGTGCCAGCAGCTTAGGGACTAGCGGGAGTTCCGGAGATACGCAGTATTTT. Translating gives CASSLGTSGSSGDTQYF. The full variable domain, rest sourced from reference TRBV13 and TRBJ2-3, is AAGVIQSPRHLIKEKRETATLKCYPIPRHDTVYWYQQGPGQDPQFLISFYEKMQSDKGSIPDRFSAQQFSDYHSELNMSSLELGDSALYFCASSLGTSGSSGDTQYFGPGTRLTVL.

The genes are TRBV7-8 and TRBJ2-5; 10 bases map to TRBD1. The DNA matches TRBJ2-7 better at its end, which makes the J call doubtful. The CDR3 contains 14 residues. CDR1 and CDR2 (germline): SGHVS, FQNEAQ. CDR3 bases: TGTGCCAGCAGCTTCGGACAGGGGGACGACGAGCAGTACTTC. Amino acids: CASSFGQGDDEQYF.

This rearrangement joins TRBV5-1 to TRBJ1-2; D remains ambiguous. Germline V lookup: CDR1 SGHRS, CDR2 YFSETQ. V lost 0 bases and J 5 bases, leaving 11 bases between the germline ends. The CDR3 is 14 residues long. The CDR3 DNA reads TGCGCCAGCAGCTTGGGGGGAGCGACGTATGGCTACACCTTC. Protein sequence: CASSLGGATYGYTF.

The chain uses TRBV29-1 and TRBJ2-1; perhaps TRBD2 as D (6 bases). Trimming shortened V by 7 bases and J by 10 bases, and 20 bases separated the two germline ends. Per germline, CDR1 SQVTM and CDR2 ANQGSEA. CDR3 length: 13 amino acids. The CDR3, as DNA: TGCAGCGGGGGAGCGGCGGGGCTGGGGGAGCAGTTCTTC. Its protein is CSGGAAGLGEQFF.

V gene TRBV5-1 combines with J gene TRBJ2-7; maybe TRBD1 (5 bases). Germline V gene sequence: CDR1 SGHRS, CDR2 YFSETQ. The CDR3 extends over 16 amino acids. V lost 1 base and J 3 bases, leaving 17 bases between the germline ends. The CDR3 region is CASSLMGRWGFYEQYF. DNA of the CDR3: TGCGCCAGCAGCTTGATGGGGCGGTGGGGCTTCTACGAGCAGTACTTC.

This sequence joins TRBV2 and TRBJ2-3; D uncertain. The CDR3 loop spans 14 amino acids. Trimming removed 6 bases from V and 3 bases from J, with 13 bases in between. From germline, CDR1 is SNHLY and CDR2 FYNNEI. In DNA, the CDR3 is TGTGCCAGCAGCCTCGGAACTAATACAGATACGCAGTATTTT. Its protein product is CASSLGTNTDTQYF.

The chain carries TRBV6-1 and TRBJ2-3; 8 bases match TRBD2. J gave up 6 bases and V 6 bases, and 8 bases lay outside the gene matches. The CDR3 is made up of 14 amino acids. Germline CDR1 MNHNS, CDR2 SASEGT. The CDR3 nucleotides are TGTGCCAGCAGAGAACGGGGGGGCTCTGATACGCAGTATTTT. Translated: CASRERGGSDTQYF.

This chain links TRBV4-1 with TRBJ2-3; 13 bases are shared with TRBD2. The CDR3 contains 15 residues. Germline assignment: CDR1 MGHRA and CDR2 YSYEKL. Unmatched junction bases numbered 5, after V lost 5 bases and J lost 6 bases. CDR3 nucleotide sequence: TGCGCCAGCAGCGAAGGGACTAGCGGGACGGATACGCAGTATTTT. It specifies CASSEGTSGTDTQYF.

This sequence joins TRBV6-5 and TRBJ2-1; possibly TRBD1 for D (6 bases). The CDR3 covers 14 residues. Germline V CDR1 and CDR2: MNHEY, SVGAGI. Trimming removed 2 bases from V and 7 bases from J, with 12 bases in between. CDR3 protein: CASSYIQGRNEQFF. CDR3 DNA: TGTGCCAGCAGTTACATACAGGGTAGGAATGAGCAGTTCTTC.

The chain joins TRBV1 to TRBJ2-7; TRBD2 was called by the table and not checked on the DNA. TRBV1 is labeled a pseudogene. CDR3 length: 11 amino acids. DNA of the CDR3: TGCACCAGCAGCCGCGGGGACGAGCAGTACTTC. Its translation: CTSSRGDEQYF.

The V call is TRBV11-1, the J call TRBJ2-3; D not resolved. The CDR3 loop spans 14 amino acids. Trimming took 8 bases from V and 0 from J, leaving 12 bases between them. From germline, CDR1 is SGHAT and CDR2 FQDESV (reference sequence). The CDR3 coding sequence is TGTGCCAGCGCTTCGGGTGGCAGCACAGATACGCAGTATTTT. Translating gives CASASGGSTDTQYF.

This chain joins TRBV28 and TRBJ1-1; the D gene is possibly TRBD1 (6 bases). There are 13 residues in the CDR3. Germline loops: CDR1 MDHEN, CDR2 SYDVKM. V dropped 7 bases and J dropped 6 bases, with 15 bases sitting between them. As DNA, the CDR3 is TGTGCCAGCACCTCGACAGGTTTGTCTGAAGCTTTCTTT. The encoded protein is CASTSTGLSEAFF.

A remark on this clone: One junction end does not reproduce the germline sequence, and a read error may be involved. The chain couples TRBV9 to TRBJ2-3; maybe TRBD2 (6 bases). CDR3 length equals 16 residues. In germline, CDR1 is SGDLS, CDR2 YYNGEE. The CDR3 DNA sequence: TGTGTCAGCAGCGGGTGGTTGGAGGCTAGCACAGATACGCAGTATTTT. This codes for CVSSGWLEASTDTQYF.

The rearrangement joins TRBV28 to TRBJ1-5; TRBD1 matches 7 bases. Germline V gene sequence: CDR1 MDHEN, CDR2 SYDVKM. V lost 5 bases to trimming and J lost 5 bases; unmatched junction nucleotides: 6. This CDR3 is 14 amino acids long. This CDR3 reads CASSNRQGYQPQHF. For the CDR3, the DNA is TGTGCCAGCAGTAACCGACAGGGTTATCAGCCCCAGCATTTT.

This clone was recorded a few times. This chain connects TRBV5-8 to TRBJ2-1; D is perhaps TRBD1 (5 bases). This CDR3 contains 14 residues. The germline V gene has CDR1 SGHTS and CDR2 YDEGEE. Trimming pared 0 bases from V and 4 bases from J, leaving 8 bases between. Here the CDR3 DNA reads TGTGCCAGCAGCTTGGTTCAGGGTTACAATGAGCAGTTCTTC. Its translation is CASSLVQGYNEQFF.

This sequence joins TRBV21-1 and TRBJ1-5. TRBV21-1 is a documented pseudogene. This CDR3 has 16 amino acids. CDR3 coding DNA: TGTGCCAGCAGCACCCCTACTGACCTGCGGGTCCAGCCCCAGCATTTT. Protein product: CASSTPTDLRVQPQHF.

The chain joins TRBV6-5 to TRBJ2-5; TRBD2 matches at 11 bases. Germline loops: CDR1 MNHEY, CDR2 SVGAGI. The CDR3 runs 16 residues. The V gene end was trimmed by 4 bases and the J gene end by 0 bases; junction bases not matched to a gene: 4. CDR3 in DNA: TGTGCCAGCAGTTCCCTAGCGGGAGGCAACCAAGAGACCCAGTACTTC. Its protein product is CASSSLAGGNQETQYF.